A single sample gave rise to the 17 T cell receptor beta chains below, sequenced in a study of Ad26.COV2.S vaccination and SARS-CoV-2 variants. As for treatment: 15 to 20 received Ad26.COV2.S at low or high dose, single or two shots; several received placebo; per-sample allocation not given. Collection of the samples took place on day 63 after the first injection of vaccine or placebo. The protocol was immunoSEQ multiplex PCR, while the TCRdb copy is restricted to in-frame clones and leaves out a portion. The sample lists roughly 450,000 clones; over 75% were seen once. The sequences come from peripheral blood, collected in a trial of Ad26.COV2.S vaccine versus placebo. These receptors all stem from a person between 18 and 65 years old who received the Ad26.COV2.S COVID-19 vaccine or a placebo.

The rearrangement links TRBV20-1 to TRBJ2-1; possibly TRBD1 for D (6 bases). The V gene lost 5 bases and the J gene lost 9 bases, with 11 bases spanning the gap. CDR1 is DFQATT, CDR2 SNEGSKA, per germline (reference sequence). CDR3 length: 11 residues. This chain's CDR3 is CSAWGTSEQFF. CDR3 DNA: TGCAGTGCTTGGGGGACAAGTGAGCAGTTCTTC.

The rearrangement joins TRBV24-1 to TRBJ2-2, with 8 bases aligning to TRBD1. V was clipped by 5 bases and J by 3 bases; unmatched bases: 19. Germline lookup yields CDR1 KGHDR and CDR2 SFDVKD. This CDR3 has 20 residues. For the CDR3, the DNA is TGTGCCACCAGTGGGTTCGAGACAGGGGACTCCCCCACAGACACCGGGGAGCTGTTTTTT. Translation gives CATSGFETGDSPTDTGELFF.

This clone occurred once. Here the CDR3 DNA reads TGTGCCAGTAGTATAGATGCGGGAAAGTTGCAACCCCAGCATTTT. This sequence encodes CASSIDAGKLQPQHF. The chain combines TRBV19 with TRBJ1-5; D is unclear. V was trimmed by 0 bases and J by 10 bases, leaving 16 bases between them. Germline CDR1 is LNHDA and CDR2 is SQIVND (reference sequence). The CDR3 has 15 amino acids.

This chain joins TRBV19 and TRBJ1-5; tentatively, D is TRBD1 (5 bases). The germline gives CDR1 LNHDA, CDR2 SQIVND (reference sequence). V was trimmed by 7 bases and J by 7 bases, leaving 14 bases between them. The CDR3 is 13 amino acids. The CDR3 spells CASNPGWRQPQHF. The CDR3, as DNA: TGTGCCAGTAATCCAGGGTGGCGGCAGCCCCAGCATTTT.

The CDR3 DNA reads as TGTGCCAGCAGCCAAAGGGACAGCGATAGCACAGATACGCAGTATTTT. Amino acid sequence: CASSQRDSDSTDTQYF. V is TRBV7-9 and J is TRBJ2-3, with 7 bases identical to TRBD1. V lost 5 bases to trimming and J lost 0 bases; unmatched junction nucleotides: 8. The CDR3 consists of 16 residues. Germline CDR1 reads SEHNR; CDR2 reads FQNEAQ (reference sequence).

The chain has TRBV7-2 and TRBJ1-1; tentative D call: TRBD1 (6 bases). V lost 1 base to trimming and J lost 4 bases, with 10 bases between them. Germline-derived CDR1 and CDR2 are SGHTA and FQGNSA. There are 14 residues in the CDR3. CDR3: CASSLGRGSTEAFF. For the CDR3, the DNA is TGTGCCAGCAGCTTAGGCAGGGGCAGCACTGAAGCTTTCTTT.

J is TRBJ1-2 and V is TRBV7-9; D call uncertain. Per the germline V gene, CDR1 is SEHNR and CDR2 is FQNEAQ (reference sequence). V was cut by 0 bases and J by 8 bases, with 10 bases left in between. This CDR3 has 13 residues. The CDR3 DNA follows: TGTGCCAGCAGCTTAGCCTATGACCGCGGCTACACCTTC. This codes for CASSLAYDRGYTF.

The V and J genes are TRBV10-3 and TRBJ2-1, with 7 bases aligning to TRBD1. The CDR3 totals 14 residues. V gave up 10 bases and J gave up 6 bases; unmatched junction bases: 12. CDR1 ENHRY and CDR2 SYGVKD come from the germline V gene. The CDR3 DNA reads TGTGCCACCGAGAGACGACAGGGCGGCAATGAGCAGTTCTTC. Encoded protein: CATERRQGGNEQFF.

This chain uses TRBV5-5 with TRBJ2-7; D uncertain. Trimming pared 5 bases from V and 0 bases from J, leaving 12 bases between. This CDR3 is 14 amino acids long. Per the germline V gene, CDR1 is SGHKS and CDR2 is YYEKEE (reference sequence). This chain's CDR3 is CASRRPGSSYEQYF. The CDR3 region has the DNA TGTGCCAGCAGGCGTCCAGGTAGCTCCTACGAGCAGTACTTC.

The J gene is TRBJ2-3, the V gene TRBV30; D call uncertain. The CDR3 covers 13 residues. Germline assignment: CDR1 GTSNPN and CDR2 SVGIG (reference sequence). Trimming removed 0 bases from V and 2 bases from J, with 6 bases in between. In DNA form, the CDR3 reads TGTGCCTGGAGTGTAAGGCCCACAGATACGCAGTATTTT. Translated: CAWSVRPTDTQYF.

Here the CDR3 reads CATSRDRGGGTEAFF. CDR3 bases: TGTGCCACCAGCAGAGATAGAGGGGGGGGCACTGAAGCTTTCTTT. The rearrangement links TRBV15 to TRBJ1-1; perhaps TRBD1 as D (6 bases). The CDR3 sequence is 15 residues long. Trimming left V 0 bases short and J 4 bases short, with 12 bases between. The germline V gene encodes CDR1 LNHNV and CDR2 YYDKDF (reference sequence).

This chain links TRBV4-1 with TRBJ1-6; D not resolved. Trimming removed 3 bases from V and 6 bases from J, with 9 bases in between. Germline values: CDR1 MGHRA, CDR2 YSYEKL. This CDR3 spans 14 amino acids. In nucleotides, the CDR3 is TGCGCCAGCAGCCAGTTTTCGGGTAATTCACCCCTCCACTTT. Translation gives CASSQFSGNSPLHF.

V is TRBV9 and J is TRBJ2-7; 9 nucleotides line up with TRBD1. Trimming took 4 bases from V and 2 from J; bases not matched to a gene: 4. Germline CDR1 and CDR2: SGDLS and YYNGEE. This CDR3 comprises 14 residues. Written as DNA, the CDR3 is TGTGCCAGCAGCACCACAGGGGGCCCCTACGAGCAGTACTTC. Protein product: CASSTTGGPYEQYF.

The rearrangement joins TRBV7-3 to TRBJ2-1; 9 bases fit TRBD2. Germline-derived CDR1 and CDR2 are SGHTA and FQGTGA. With V trimmed by 1 base and J by 0 bases, 1 base remained unmatched. The CDR3 has 16 residues. CDR3 in amino acids: CASSLIAGVSYNEQFF. CDR3 DNA sequence: TGTGCCAGCAGCTTAATAGCGGGGGTCTCCTACAATGAGCAGTTCTTC.

The chain links TRBV5-1 to TRBJ2-5; 10 bases match TRBD2. The V and J ends lost 0 bases and 5 bases, in that order; junction bases with no gene match: 7. This CDR3 comprises 16 residues. Germline CDR1 and CDR2: SGHRS and YFSETQ. CDR3 sequence reads: CASSLALAGEGETQYF. The CDR3 DNA sequence: TGCGCCAGCAGCTTGGCCCTAGCGGGAGAGGGGGAGACCCAGTACTTC.

The CDR3 DNA reads as TGTGCCAGTAGTATGGTCGCTGTGACAGGGGAGGCCTACGAGCAGTACTTC. Translating it yields CASSMVAVTGEAYEQYF. This chain uses TRBV19 with TRBJ2-7; TRBD1 matches 8 bases. CDR3 length: 17 amino acids. The V segment lost 3 bases and the J segment 2 bases; nucleotides outside the gene matches: 12. Looked up from germline, CDR1 is LNHDA and CDR2 is SQIVND (reference sequence).

The rearrangement links TRBV19 to TRBJ1-6, with D perhaps TRBD1 (6 bases). The CDR3 sequence is 17 residues long. Between the trimmed V and J ends, which lost 5 bases and 6 bases, there was a span of 20 bases. CDR1 LNHDA and CDR2 SQIVND come from the germline V gene (reference sequence). CDR3 sequence reads: CASSPRTTGTSNSPLHF. In nucleotides, the CDR3 is TGTGCCAGTAGTCCACGAACTACCGGGACAAGTAATTCACCCCTCCACTTT.